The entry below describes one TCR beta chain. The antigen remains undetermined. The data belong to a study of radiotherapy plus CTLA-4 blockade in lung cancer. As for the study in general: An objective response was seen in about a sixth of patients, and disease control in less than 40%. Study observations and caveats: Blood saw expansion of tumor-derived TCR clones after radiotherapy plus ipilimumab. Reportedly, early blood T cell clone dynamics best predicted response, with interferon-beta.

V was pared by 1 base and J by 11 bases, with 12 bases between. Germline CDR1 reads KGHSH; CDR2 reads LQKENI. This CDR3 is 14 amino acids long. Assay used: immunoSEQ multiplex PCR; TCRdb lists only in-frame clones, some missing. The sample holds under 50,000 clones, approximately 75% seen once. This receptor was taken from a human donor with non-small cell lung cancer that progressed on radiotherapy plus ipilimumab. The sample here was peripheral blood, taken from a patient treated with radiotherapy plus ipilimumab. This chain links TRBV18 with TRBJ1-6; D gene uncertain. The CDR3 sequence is CASSPQGQRTPLHF. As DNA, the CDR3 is TGTGCCAGCTCACCACAGGGTCAGCGGACACCCCTCCACTTT.